These 26 T cell receptor beta chains were sequenced from one sample in a study of T cells in women clearing cervical HPV infection. Assay used: immunoSEQ multiplex PCR; TCRdb lists only in-frame clones, some missing. This sample's clone table lists more than 40,000 clones. The material sequenced was blood buffy coat. The receptors stem from a woman aged 18-70 years with a cervical HPV16 infection that either progressed to CIN3+ or cleared (not recorded which).

As concerns this clone: The observed sequence ends 3 residues before the CDR3 terminus, with the missing tail filled in from the germline J gene. The chain carries TRBV19 and TRBJ2-2; D gene ambiguous. The germline V gene encodes CDR1 LNHDA and CDR2 SQIVND (reference sequence). The CDR3 sequence is 15 residues long. Trimming took 5 bases from V and 1 from J, leaving 11 bases between them. Partial CDR3 DNA: TGTGCCAGTAGTCGCCAACGACTGAACACCGGGGAG. It specifies CASSRQRLNTGE. In full, the CDR3 is CASSRQRLNTGELFF.

To note about this clone: The sequence runs out 3 residues before the end of the CDR3; the remainder is reconstructed from the germline J gene. The chain has TRBV29-1 and TRBJ2-7; perhaps TRBD1 as D (6 bases). CDR1 and CDR2 (germline): SQVTM, ANQGSEA. This CDR3 is 12 amino acids long. With 4 bases removed from V and 6 bases from J, the gap between germline ends came to 13 bases. Partial CDR3 DNA: TGCAGCGTTGTTGACAGGTCCCGCGAG. It translates to CSVVDRSRE. The entire CDR3 is CSVVDRSREQYF.

On this clone itself: The read ends 3 residues early relative to the CDR3; the germline J gene fills the gap. This chain connects TRBV7-9 to TRBJ2-4; TRBD2 matches at 8 bases. CDR3 length: 12 amino acids. The germline V gene encodes CDR1 SEHNR and CDR2 FQNEAQ (reference sequence). CDR3 sequence: CASSLRGLVQYF. CDR3 DNA, as far as it was read: TGTGCCAGCAGCTTAAGGGGACTAGTT.

Of note for this clone: The CDR3 end lies 3 residues beyond the end of the read and is filled in from the germline J gene. V gene TRBV5-5 combines with J gene TRBJ2-1, with D uncertain. There are 14 residues in the CDR3. V was clipped by 0 bases and J by 6 bases, with 10 bases between them. Germline lookup yields CDR1 SGHKS and CDR2 YYEKEE (reference sequence). Partial CDR3 DNA: TGTGCCAGCAGCTTGGACAGTCCCTCCAATGAG. This translates into CASSLDSPSNE. The whole CDR3 is CASSLDSPSNEQFF.

As for this clone: The read is 3 residues too short to cover the CDR3 end, so that end is filled in from the germline J gene. The chain uses TRBV20-1 and TRBJ1-6; D might be TRBD1 (5 bases). V lost 0 bases and J lost 8, with 17 bases in between. In germline, CDR1 is DFQATT, CDR2 SNEGSKA (reference sequence). This CDR3 is 16 amino acids long. CDR3 loop: CSARDYKQGRDSPLHF. The sequenced CDR3 bases are TGCAGTGCTAGAGATTATAAGCAGGGTCGGGATTCACCC.

Details on this clone: The CDR3 end falls 3 residues outside the read, so it is completed with the germline J gene. The chain is built from TRBV20-1 and TRBJ2-1, with 14 bases matching TRBD2. V shed 0 bases and J 6 bases; nucleotides not matched to a gene: 4. Looked up from germline, CDR1 is DFQATT and CDR2 is SNEGSKA (reference sequence). This CDR3 contains 16 residues. This CDR3 reads CSARDPGTSGGNEQFF. The CDR3 DNA, read in part, is TGCAGTGCTAGAGATCCGGGGACTAGCGGGGGCAATGAG.

Comments on this clone: The DNA ends 3 residues before the CDR3 does, and the rest of the CDR3 is filled in from the germline J gene. The gene calls are TRBV19 and TRBJ2-1, with 8 bases identical to TRBD1. V lost 6 bases and J lost 9; bases outside the gene matches: 10. CDR1 is LNHDA and CDR2 is SQIVND in the germline V gene (reference sequence). This CDR3 has 14 amino acids. The CDR3 DNA, read in part, is TGTGCCAGTAGAACACAGGGGGACCGAGGTGAG. Its translation: CASRTQGDRGE. Given in full, the CDR3 is CASRTQGDRGEQFF.

Partial CDR3 DNA: TGTGCCAGCCAAAGGCTTGGTCAGCCC. Its protein product is CASQRLGQP. The full CDR3 is CASQRLGQPQHF. This chain links TRBV19 with TRBJ1-5; the D is unclear. From the germline J gene comes the end of the CDR3, since the read stops 3 residues before it. Germline V lookup: CDR1 LNHDA, CDR2 SQIVND (reference sequence). The V and J ends lost 9 bases and 6 bases respectively, with 12 bases between them. The CDR3 totals 12 residues. The full variable domain, in which reference TRBV19 and TRBJ1-5 provide the parts outside the CDR3, is DGGITQSPKYLFRKEGQNVTLSCEQNLNHDAMYWYRQDPGQGLRLIYYSQIVNDFQKGDIAEGYSVSREKKESFPLTVTSAQKNPTAFYLCASQRLGQPQHFGDGTRLSIL.

Of note for this clone: The sequence runs out 3 residues before the end of the CDR3; the remainder is reconstructed from the germline J gene. The genes are TRBV2 and TRBJ2-7; 7 bases match TRBD1. J lost 6 bases, V lost 2 bases, and 13 bases had no gene match. Germline V lookup: CDR1 SNHLY, CDR2 FYNNEI. This CDR3 comprises 16 residues. The CDR3: CASSERGPQGLGEQYF. The covered CDR3 bases are TGTGCCAGCAGTGAAAGGGGACCACAGGGGTTAGGCGAG. The full variable domain, completed using reference TRBV2 and TRBJ2-7, is EPEVTQTPSHQVTQMGQEVILRCVPISNHLYFYWYRQILGQKVEFLVSFYNNEISEKSEIFDDQFSVERPDGSNFTLKIRSTKLEDSAMYFCASSERGPQGLGEQYFGPGTRLTVT.

The CDR3 spells CASSDSTSNEQFF. The CDR3 bases that were read are TGTGCCAGCAGTGACTCGACTAGCAATGAG. The chain recombines TRBV6-4 with TRBJ2-1, with a weak D call TRBD2 (6 bases). The CDR3 end is not reached by the read, which stops 3 residues before it; the germline J gene fills it in. Germline loops: CDR1 MRHNA, CDR2 SNTAGT. The CDR3 extends over 13 amino acids. V was clipped by 0 bases and J by 6 bases, with 6 bases between them.

Note on this clone: The CDR3 is cut off 3 residues early in the read; its end comes from the germline J gene. The J gene is TRBJ2-3, the V gene TRBV6-2 or TRBV6-3; 11 bases agree with TRBD2. CDR1 and CDR2 (germline): MNHEY, SVGEGT. V lost 5 bases, J lost 5 bases, and 9 bases stayed unmatched. There are 16 residues in the CDR3. The CDR3 spells CASSARLAGKGDTQYF. The sequenced part of the CDR3 DNA is TGTGCCAGCAGTGCTAGACTAGCGGGAAAGGGAGATACG.

As regards this clone: The read terminates 3 residues before the CDR3 end, so the remaining end is supplied by the germline J gene. The rearrangement links TRBV19 to TRBJ2-3; D may be TRBD1 (6 bases). The V gene's germline CDR1 is LNHDA and CDR2 SQIVND (reference sequence). CDR3 size: 15 residues. The part of the CDR3 DNA that was read is TGTGCCAGTAGTATTTGGGCAGGGGAAGGGCAGCCG. Amino acid sequence: CASSIWAGEGQP. The entire CDR3 protein is CASSIWAGEGQPQYF. The full variable domain, completed using reference TRBV19 and TRBJ2-3, is DGGITQSPKYLFRKEGQNVTLSCEQNLNHDAMYWYRQDPGQGLRLIYYSQIVNDFQKGDIAEGYSVSREKKESFPLTVTSAQKNPTAFYLCASSIWAGEGQPQYFGPGTRLTVL.

With respect to this clone: The sequenced fragment ends 3 residues before the CDR3 boundary, so the rest is inferred from the germline J gene. This sequence joins TRBV19 and TRBJ2-7; 7 positions agree with TRBD2. This CDR3 spans 16 amino acids. Germline-derived CDR1 and CDR2 are LNHDA and SQIVND (reference sequence). V lost 2 bases to trimming and J lost 3 bases; unmatched junction nucleotides: 10. CDR3 sequence reads: CASSIWPTAGFYEQYF. CDR3 DNA, as far as it was read: TGTGCCAGTAGTATATGGCCAACAGCGGGGTTCTACGAG. The full variable domain, completed using reference TRBV19 and TRBJ2-7, is DGGITQSPKYLFRKEGQNVTLSCEQNLNHDAMYWYRQDPGQGLRLIYYSQIVNDFQKGDIAEGYSVSREKKESFPLTVTSAQKNPTAFYLCASSIWPTAGFYEQYFGPGTRLTVT.

A remark on this clone: The read terminates 3 residues before the CDR3 end, so the remaining end is supplied by the germline J gene. The chain combines TRBV12-3 or TRBV12-4 with TRBJ1-6, with D tentatively TRBD1 (6 bases). Trimming removed 3 bases at V and 11 bases at J, with 11 bases between. This CDR3 comprises 13 residues. The CDR3 loop reads CASSFTGKPPLHF. The sequenced part of the CDR3 DNA is TGTGCCAGCAGTTTTACAGGGAAACCACCC.

In regard to this clone: With the read ending 3 residues before the CDR3 end, the germline J gene is used to fill in that end. This chain links TRBV28 with TRBJ2-7, with 9 bases lining up with TRBD1. Germline CDR1 reads MDHEN; CDR2 reads SYDVKM. The junction had 11 bases not matched to a gene; V was cut back by 6 bases and J by 5 bases. The CDR3 has 15 amino acids. The sequenced part of the CDR3 DNA is TGTGCCAGCAGCTATAATCCCACAGGGGGCAACGAG. This gives the protein CASSYNPTGGNE. The CDR3 as a whole reads CASSYNPTGGNEQYF.

A word on this clone: At one of its ends the junction is not consistent with the germline gene, which may arise from a read error. The CDR3 end lies 3 residues beyond the end of the read and is filled in from the germline J gene. Other DNA sequences in this specimen translate into the identical CDR3. The V gene is TRBV6-1, the J gene TRBJ1-3; no clear D gene. Germline V gene sequence: CDR1 MNHNS, CDR2 SASEGT. The CDR3 has 16 amino acids. CDR3 region: CASSVAQSLSGNTIYF. The covered CDR3 bases are TGTGCCAGCAGTGTGGCACAGTCTCTTAGTGGAAACACA.

On this clone: The read ends 3 residues shy of where the CDR3 ends; the end is completed using the germline J gene. This chain connects TRBV19 to TRBJ1-2, with a possible D match to TRBD1 (6 bases). The germline V gene has CDR1 LNHDA and CDR2 SQIVND (reference sequence). The V end lost 3 bases, the J end lost 2 bases, and 10 bases lay between the germline ends. The CDR3 is 14 residues long. Here the CDR3 reads CASSIGGLNYGYTF. CDR3 bases read: TGTGCCAGTAGTATCGGGGGGCTCAACTATGGC.

As to this clone: Read coverage stops 3 residues before the CDR3 terminus; the germline J gene supplies the remainder. V is TRBV7-2 and J is TRBJ2-7; 9 nucleotides match TRBD2. Germline V lookup: CDR1 SGHTA, CDR2 FQGNSA. V was clipped by 0 bases and J by 5 bases; unmatched bases: 14. The CDR3 is made up of 18 amino acids. CDR3 sequence: CASSLARGDLAGTNEQYF. CDR3 DNA (partial): TGTGCCAGCAGCTTAGCTCGGGGGGATCTAGCGGGGACCAACGAG. Filled out from reference TRBV7-2 and TRBJ2-7, the complete variable domain reads GAGVSQSPSNKVTEKGKDVELRCDPISGHTALYWYRQSLGQGLEFLIYFQGNSAPDKSGLPSDRFSAERTGGSVSTLTIQRTQQEDSAVYLCASSLARGDLAGTNEQYFGPGTRLTVT.

Details on this clone: The CDR3 is cut off 3 residues early in the read; its end comes from the germline J gene. The chain is built from TRBV19 and TRBJ2-3; 10 bases line up with TRBD1. Germline V gene sequence: CDR1 LNHDA, CDR2 SQIVND (reference sequence). The CDR3 loop spans 16 amino acids. The CDR3 sequence is CASSLGTGASNQPQYF. CDR3 DNA (partial): TGTGCCAGTAGTCTAGGGACAGGGGCTAGCAATCAGCCG.

A note on this clone: The missing CDR3 end, 3 residues past where the read stops, is filled in from the germline J gene. V usage is TRBV5-1 and J usage is TRBJ2-2, with D hard to call. CDR1 and CDR2 from the germline V gene are SGHRS and YFSETQ. The CDR3 contains 11 residues. Between the trimmed V and J ends, which lost 5 bases and 6 bases, there was a span of 5 bases. The CDR3 sequence: CASSVAGELFF. The CDR3 DNA, read in part, is TGCGCCAGCAGTGTAGCCGGGGAG.

Comments on this clone: The sequence runs out 3 residues before the end of the CDR3; the remainder is reconstructed from the germline J gene. This sample includes further DNA sequences coding for the same CDR3. V gene TRBV18 combines with J gene TRBJ1-4; D gene uncertain. Germline values: CDR1 KGHSH, CDR2 LQKENI. V lost 3 bases and J lost 0, with 5 bases in between. This CDR3 comprises 14 residues. The CDR3 loop is CASSPSATNEKLFF. The CDR3 bases that were read are TGTGCCAGCTCACCTTCAGCAACTAATGAAAAA.

Turning to this clone: Read coverage stops 3 residues before the CDR3 terminus; the germline J gene supplies the remainder. This rearrangement joins TRBV20-1 to TRBJ2-3; 14 bases map to TRBD2. The CDR3 consists of 17 residues. The V gene end was trimmed by 3 bases and the J gene end by 2 bases; junction bases not matched to a gene: 7. Germline V CDR1 and CDR2: DFQATT, SNEGSKA (reference sequence). CDR3 residues: CSASRGLAGGYTDTQYF. CDR3 bases read: TGCAGTGCTAGCCGTGGACTAGCGGGGGGATACACAGATACG.

As regards this clone: The read halts 3 residues ahead of the CDR3 end, with the missing end drawn from the germline J gene. The V and J genes are TRBV20-1 and TRBJ2-3; 9 bases are shared with TRBD2. There are 16 residues in the CDR3. CDR1 and CDR2 from the germline V gene are DFQATT and SNEGSKA (reference sequence). V trimming: 2 bases; J trimming: 2 bases; junction bases outside the gene matches: 8. The CDR3 is CSARLAGAKYTDTQYF. The CDR3 bases that were read are TGCAGTGCTAGATTAGCGGGGGCCAAATACACAGATACG.

Comments on this clone: The sequenced fragment ends 3 residues before the CDR3 boundary, so the rest is inferred from the germline J gene. The rearrangement uses TRBV2 and TRBJ1-5, with D perhaps matching TRBD1 (5 bases). The germline V gene has CDR1 SNHLY and CDR2 FYNNEI. The CDR3 has 14 residues. Trimming took 7 bases from V and 7 from J, leaving 17 bases between them. The CDR3 bases that were read are TGTGCCAGCATGGCGGGGGAGGTGGGACAGCCC. Protein sequence: CASMAGEVGQP. In full, the CDR3 reads CASMAGEVGQPQHF.

Note on this clone: Sequencing ends 3 residues short of the CDR3 end; the germline J gene provides the rest. The chain employs TRBV6-4 and TRBJ2-3; TRBD1 matches 8 bases. The germline gives CDR1 MRHNA, CDR2 SNTAGT. The CDR3 consists of 13 residues. With V trimmed by 3 bases and J by 5 bases, 1 base remained unmatched. The CDR3 here is CASSEQGEDTQYF. The sequenced part of the CDR3 DNA is TGTGCCAGCAGTGAACAGGGGGAAGATACG.

With regard to this clone: Read coverage stops 3 residues before the CDR3 terminus; the germline J gene supplies the remainder. The V call is TRBV5-6, the J call TRBJ2-3; D is unresolved. CDR3 length: 14 residues. Germline V lookup: CDR1 SGHDT, CDR2 YYEEEE. The covered CDR3 bases are TGTGCCAGCAGCTTGGGGAGTAGCAATCAGCCG. Its translation: CASSLGSSNQP. The full CDR3 sequence reads CASSLGSSNQPQYF.